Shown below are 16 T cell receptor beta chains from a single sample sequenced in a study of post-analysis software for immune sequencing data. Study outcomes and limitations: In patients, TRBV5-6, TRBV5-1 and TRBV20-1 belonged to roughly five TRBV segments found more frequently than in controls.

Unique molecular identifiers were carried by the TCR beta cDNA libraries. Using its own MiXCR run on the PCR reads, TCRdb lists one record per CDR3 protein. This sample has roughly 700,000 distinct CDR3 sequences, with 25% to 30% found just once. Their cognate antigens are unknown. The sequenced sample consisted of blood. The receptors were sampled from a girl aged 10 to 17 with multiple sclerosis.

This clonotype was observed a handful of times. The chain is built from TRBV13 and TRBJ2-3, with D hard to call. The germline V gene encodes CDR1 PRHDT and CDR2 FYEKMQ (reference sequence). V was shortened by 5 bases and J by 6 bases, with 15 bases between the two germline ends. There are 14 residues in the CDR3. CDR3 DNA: TGTGCCAGCAGCGTACATCTGCTCCAGGATACGCAGTATTTT. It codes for CASSVHLLQDTQYF.

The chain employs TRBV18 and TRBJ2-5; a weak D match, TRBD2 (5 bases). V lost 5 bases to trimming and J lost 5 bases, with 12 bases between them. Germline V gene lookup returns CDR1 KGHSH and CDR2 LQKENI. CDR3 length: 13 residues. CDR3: CASSEGRSETQYF. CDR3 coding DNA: TGTGCCAGCTCAGAGGGCAGGAGCGAGACCCAGTACTTC.

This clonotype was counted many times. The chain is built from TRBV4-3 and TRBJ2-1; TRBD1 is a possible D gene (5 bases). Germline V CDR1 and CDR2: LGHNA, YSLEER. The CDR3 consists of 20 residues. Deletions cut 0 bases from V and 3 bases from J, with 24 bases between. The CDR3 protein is CASSQDSGLNGRVVYNEQFF. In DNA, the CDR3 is TGCGCCAGCAGCCAAGATTCCGGCCTGAATGGCAGGGTGGTCTACAATGAGCAGTTCTTC.

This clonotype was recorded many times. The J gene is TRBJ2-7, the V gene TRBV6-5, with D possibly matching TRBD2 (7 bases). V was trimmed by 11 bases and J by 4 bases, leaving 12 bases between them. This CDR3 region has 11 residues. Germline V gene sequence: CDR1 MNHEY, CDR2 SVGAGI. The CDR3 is CASGEGYEQYF. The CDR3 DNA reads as TGTGCCTCAGGGGAGGGATACGAGCAGTACTTC.

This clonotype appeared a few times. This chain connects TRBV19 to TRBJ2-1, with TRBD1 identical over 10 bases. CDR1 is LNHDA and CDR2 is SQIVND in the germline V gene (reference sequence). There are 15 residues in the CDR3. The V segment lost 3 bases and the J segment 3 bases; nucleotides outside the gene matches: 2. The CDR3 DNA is TGTGCCAGTAGTATGGACAGGGGGAACTACAATGAGCAGTTCTTC. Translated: CASSMDRGNYNEQFF.

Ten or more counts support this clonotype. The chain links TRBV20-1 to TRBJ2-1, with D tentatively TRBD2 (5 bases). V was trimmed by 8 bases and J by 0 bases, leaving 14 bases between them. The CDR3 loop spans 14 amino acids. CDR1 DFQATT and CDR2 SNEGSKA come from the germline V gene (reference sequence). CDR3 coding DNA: TGCAGTCCTTACGCGGGTAGCTCCTACAATGAGCAGTTCTTC. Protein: CSPYAGSSYNEQFF.

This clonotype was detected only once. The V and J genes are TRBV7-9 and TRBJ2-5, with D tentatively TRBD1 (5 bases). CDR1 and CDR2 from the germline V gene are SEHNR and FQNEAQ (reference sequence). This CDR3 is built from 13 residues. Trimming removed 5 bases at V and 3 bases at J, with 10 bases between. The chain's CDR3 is CASSTRQKETQYF. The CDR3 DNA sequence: TGTGCCAGCAGCACCCGACAGAAAGAGACCCAGTACTTC.

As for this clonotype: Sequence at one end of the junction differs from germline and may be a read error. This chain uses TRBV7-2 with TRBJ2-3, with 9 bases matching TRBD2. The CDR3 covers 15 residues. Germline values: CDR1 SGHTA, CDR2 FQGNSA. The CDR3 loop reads CASSSTGTSIDTQYF. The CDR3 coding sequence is TGTGCCAGCAGCTCGACCGGGACTAGCATAGATACGCAGTATTTT.

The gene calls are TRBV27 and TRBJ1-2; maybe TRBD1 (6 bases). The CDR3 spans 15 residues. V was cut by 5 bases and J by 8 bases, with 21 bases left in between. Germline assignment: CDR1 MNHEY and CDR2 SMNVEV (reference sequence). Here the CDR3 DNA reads TGTGCCAGCAGTATGGATTGCAGGGGAAGTAAAGGCTACACCTTC. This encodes CASSMDCRGSKGYTF.

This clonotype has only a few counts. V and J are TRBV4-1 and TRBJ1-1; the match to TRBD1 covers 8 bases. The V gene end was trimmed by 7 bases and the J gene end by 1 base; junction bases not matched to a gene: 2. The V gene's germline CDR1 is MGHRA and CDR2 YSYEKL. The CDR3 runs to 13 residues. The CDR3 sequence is CASIDRGNTEAFF. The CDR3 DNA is TGCGCCAGCATCGACAGGGGGAACACTGAAGCTTTCTTT.

The chain's CDR3 is CASSSGVYSPLHF. CDR3 in DNA: TGCGCCAGCAGCTCTGGGGTGTATTCACCCCTCCACTTT. The chain links TRBV5-1 to TRBJ1-6; D uncertain. The length of the CDR3 is 13 residues. Germline lookup yields CDR1 SGHRS and CDR2 YFSETQ. V gave up 3 bases and J gave up 8 bases, with 9 bases separating them.

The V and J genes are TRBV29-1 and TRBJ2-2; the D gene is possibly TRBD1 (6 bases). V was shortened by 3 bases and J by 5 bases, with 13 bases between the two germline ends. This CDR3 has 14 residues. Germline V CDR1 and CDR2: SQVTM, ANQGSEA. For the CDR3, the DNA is TGCAGCGTTGACAGGGGTACAGGGACCGGGGAGCTGTTTTTT. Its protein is CSVDRGTGTGELFF.

CDR3 sequence reads: CASSPTGNNSPLHF. CDR3 nucleotides: TGTGCCAGCAGCCCTACAGGGAATAATTCACCCCTCCACTTT. The chain couples TRBV9 to TRBJ1-6; possibly TRBD1 for D (6 bases). Deletions cut 4 bases from V and 5 bases from J, with 10 bases between. The CDR3 sequence is 14 residues long. Germline CDR1 is SGDLS and CDR2 is YYNGEE. The full variable domain, its missing parts supplied by reference TRBV9 and TRBJ1-6, is DSGVTQTPKHLITATGQRVTLRCSPRSGDLSVYWYQQSLDQGLQFLIQYYNGEERAKGNILERFSAQQFPDLHSELNLSSLELGDSALYFCASSPTGNNSPLHFGNGTRLTVT.

CDR3 in amino acids: CASSPNGGRGEKLFF. The CDR3 DNA reads as TGTGCCAGCAGTCCTAACGGGGGGCGCGGTGAAAAACTGTTTTTT. The rearrangement joins TRBV2 to TRBJ1-4; weak D call: TRBD1 (6 bases). V lost 5 bases, J lost 7 bases, and 17 bases lay in between. This CDR3 has 15 amino acids. Per the germline V gene, CDR1 is SNHLY and CDR2 is FYNNEI.

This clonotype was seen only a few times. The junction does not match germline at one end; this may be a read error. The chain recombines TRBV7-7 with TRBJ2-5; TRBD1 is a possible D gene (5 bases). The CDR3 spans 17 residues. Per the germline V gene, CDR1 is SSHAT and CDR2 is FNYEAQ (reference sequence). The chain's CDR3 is CASSLVRTPTGQETQYF. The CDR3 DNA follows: TGTGCTAGCAGCTTAGTAAGGACACCGACGGGTCAAGAGACCCAGTACTTC.

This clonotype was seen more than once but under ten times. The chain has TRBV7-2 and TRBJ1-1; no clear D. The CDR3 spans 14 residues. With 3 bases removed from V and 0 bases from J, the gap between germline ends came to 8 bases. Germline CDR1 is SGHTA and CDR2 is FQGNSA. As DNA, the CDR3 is TGTGCCAGCAGCTTTCGAGCGGTGAACACTGAAGCTTTCTTT. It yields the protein CASSFRAVNTEAFF.